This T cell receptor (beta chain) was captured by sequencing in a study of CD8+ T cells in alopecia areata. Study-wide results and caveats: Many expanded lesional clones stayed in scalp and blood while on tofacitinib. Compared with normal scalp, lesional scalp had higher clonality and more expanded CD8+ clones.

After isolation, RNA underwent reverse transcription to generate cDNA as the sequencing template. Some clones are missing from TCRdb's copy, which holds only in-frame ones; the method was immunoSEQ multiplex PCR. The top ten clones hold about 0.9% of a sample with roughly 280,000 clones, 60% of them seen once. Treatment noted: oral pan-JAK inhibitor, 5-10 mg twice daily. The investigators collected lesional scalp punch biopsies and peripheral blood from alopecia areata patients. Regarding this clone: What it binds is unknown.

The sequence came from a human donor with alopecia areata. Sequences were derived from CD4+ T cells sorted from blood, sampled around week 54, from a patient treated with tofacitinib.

CDR3 nucleotide sequence: TGTGCCTGGAGCGTAACAGGGGGCGGATATCAGCCCCAGCATTTT. It translates to CAWSVTGGGYQPQHF. The rearrangement joins TRBV30 to TRBJ1-5; 9 bases fit TRBD1. This CDR3 is 15 amino acids long. Germline CDR1 and CDR2: GTSNPN and SVGIG (reference sequence). V trimming: 3 bases; J trimming: 5 bases; junction bases outside the gene matches: 8.